These T cell receptor beta chains were read from a single sample in a study of CD8 T cells in ankylosing spondylitis. One entry per CDR3 protein, called by TCRdb with MiXCR from the 5' RACE reads. The sample carries about 340,000 distinct CDR3 sequences, around 15% recorded once. Sequences were obtained from blood, either unsorted or a sorted T cell fraction (not recorded which). The receptors here all came from a male donor with ankylosing spondylitis or in good health (not recorded which). Each CDR3 is given without its conserved first and last residue.

TRBV5-6	TRBJ2-6	ASTDLRDRGTGGANVLT
TRBV12-3/TRBV12-4	TRBJ2-7	ASSLTGSPWEQY
TRBV10-3	TRBJ2-7	AISGGGGVEQY
TRBV27	TRBJ1-2	ASSLGATGDYGYT
TRBV20-1	TRBJ2-5	SAQFQAGQETQY
TRBV10-2	TRBJ2-4	ATADGAGIKNIQY
TRBV29-1	TRBJ2-3	SVRAGTSGGTDTQY
TRBV5-1	TRBJ2-5	ASSGQGQRVGETQY
TRBV24-1	TRBJ2-3	ATSDSGTSASTDTQY
TRBV12-3/TRBV12-4	TRBJ2-7	ASSSPPGRGYYEQY
TRBV4-2	TRBJ1-1	ASSQDRGEVAF
TRBV15	TRBJ2-1	ATSRGTVWNEQF
TRBV20-1	TRBJ2-1	SARGGFYNEQF
TRBV19	TRBJ2-7	ASSPSEDRDYEQY
TRBV29-1	TRBJ2-7	SVDYDT
TRBV20-1	TRBJ2-5	RCRVGATARETQY
TRBV28	TRBJ1-4	ASRPPGLYEKLF
TRBV12-3/TRBV12-4	TRBJ2-4	ASSLTGLAKNIQY
TRBV11-2	TRBJ2-1	ASSPLGGYNEQF
TRBV5-6	TRBJ2-5	ASSLMRTQLETQY
TRBV12-3/TRBV12-4	TRBJ2-1	ASSSYPLGNEQF
TRBV6-5	TRBJ2-7	ASSYSRLAGDYEQY
TRBV12-3/TRBV12-4	TRBJ2-1	ASRVKGPSPPNVQF
TRBV9	TRBJ2-1	ASSVETAQNEQF
TRBV12-3/TRBV12-4	TRBJ1-6	ASSPTGSNSPLH
TRBV3-1	TRBJ1-2	ASSQVGQGFYGYT
TRBV10-3	TRBJ2-7	ATLPTGTYEQY
TRBV10-3	TRBJ2-1	AIKVRKDNEQF
TRBV12-3/TRBV12-4	TRBJ2-2	ASSLRTGNTGELF
TRBV5-1	TRBJ2-5	ASSSGAGQETQY
TRBV12-3/TRBV12-4	TRBJ1-1	ANTRGGMNTEAF
TRBV7-9	TRBJ1-1	ASSFRVRDRSLRAF
TRBV7-8	TRBJ1-2	ASSLEAGVVYGYT
TRBV5-1	TRBJ2-5	ASSPAGLWRETQY
TRBV4-1	TRBJ2-1	ASSRLSREVSSYNEQF
TRBV14	TRBJ1-2	ASSRDRVVRGYT
TRBV6-2/TRBV6-3	TRBJ1-1	ASSDHRTGGAAEAF